Listed here are 7 T cell receptor beta chains from one sample, sequenced in a study of beta chain features in type 1 diabetes. Study results and limitations: All four CD4+ subsets of Type 1 diabetes patients contained TCRB CDR3s that were moderately but significantly shorter.

Expressed TCRB transcripts were sequenced after all isolated RNA was converted to cDNA. Assay: immunoSEQ multiplex PCR; the TCRdb copy retains only in-frame clones and omits some. Of under 130,000 clones listed, about 26% are singletons. Which antigens these TCRs recognize remains unknown. Sample: central memory CD4+ T cells from blood. The receptors stem from a woman younger than 30 with type 1 diabetes.

This clone occurred a few times. The chain employs TRBV14 and TRBJ1-2, with 9 bases matching TRBD1. The CDR3 length is 13 residues. V trimming: 6 bases; J trimming: 3 bases; junction bases outside the gene matches: 2. CDR1 and CDR2 from the germline V gene are SGHDN and FVKESK. CDR3 protein: CASRRDRDYGYTF. The CDR3 bases are TGTGCCAGCAGACGGGACAGGGACTATGGCTACACCTTC.

This chain links TRBV18 with TRBJ2-7; a possible D gene is TRBD1 (6 bases). Trimming cost V 2 bases and J 4 bases, with 15 bases left between them. From germline, CDR1 is KGHSH and CDR2 LQKENI. The CDR3 is made up of 15 amino acids. CDR3 nucleotide sequence: TGTGCCAGCTCACCAGGGATCCAGGGGTATTACGAGCAGTACGTC. Residues: CASSPGIQGYYEQYV.

The chain is built from TRBV5-4 and TRBJ2-1; 10 bases line up with TRBD2. Looked up from germline, CDR1 is SGHNT and CDR2 is YYREEE (reference sequence). The CDR3 totals 15 residues. V was pared by 3 bases and J by 8 bases, with 8 bases of the junction left unmatched. CDR3 DNA: TGTGCCAGCAGCTATAGACTAGCGGGTGGAGATGAGCAGTTCTTC. Translation gives CASSYRLAGGDEQFF.

This clone was counted between two and nine times. V and J are TRBV7-8 and TRBJ2-7; maybe TRBD1 (6 bases). The CDR3 has 12 residues. Germline V gene data show CDR1 as SGHVS and CDR2 as FQNEAQ. Between the trimmed V and J ends, which lost 7 bases and 4 bases, there was a span of 11 bases. CDR3 sequence: CASTSQGYEQYV. CDR3 DNA sequence: TGTGCCAGCACCTCTCAGGGGTACGAGCAGTACGTC.

The rearrangement uses TRBV29-1 and TRBJ1-4; unclear D gene. Looked up from germline, CDR1 is SQVTM and CDR2 is ANQGSEA. V lost 3 bases and J lost 8, with 13 bases in between. The CDR3 runs 13 residues. The CDR3 DNA is TGCAGCGTTGAGGGAGGGATTAGGGAAAAACTGTTTTTT. Amino acid sequence: CSVEGGIREKLFF.

This clone was counted only a few times. The chain combines TRBV6-1 with TRBJ2-1; TRBD1 aligns across 8 bases. The ends lost 4 bases at V and 9 bases at J; junction bases unmatched: 14. Germline V gives CDR1 MNHNS, CDR2 SASEGT. This CDR3 comprises 16 residues. As DNA, the CDR3 is TGTGCCAGCAGTGTTACAGGACAGGGTGGTCGAGGTGAGCAGTTCTTC. It encodes CASSVTGQGGRGEQFF.

This chain links TRBV21-1 with TRBJ1-4; TRBD1 is taken as the D call from the table, unchecked against the DNA. TRBV21-1 is shown as a pseudogene. The CDR3 spans 15 residues. CDR3 sequence reads: CASSKRDRVSEKLFF. Written as DNA, the CDR3 is TGTGCCAGCAGCAAAAGGGACAGGGTAAGCGAAAAACTGTTTTTT.